A single sample gave rise to the 20 T cell receptor beta chains below, sequenced in a study of human T cells and chemical hapten exposure (dated by TCRdb to 2020 to 2023). Library preparation used RACE. Sequencing took place on a NextSeq 500. TCRdb redid the processing of the public reads, applying fastp at Q25 and MiXCR, and retained in-frame beta chains. One record per CDR3 amino acid sequence lists the most common genes and DNA. Within this sample are roughly 200,000 distinct CDR3 sequences, with approximately 20% of them counted one time only. The top ten clones comprise 6.7% of the sample. The time point label here, explained by the study, means: patch test 1, 2 weeks after DPC sensitization. Read against the paper, the sample's treatment or condition label means: therapeutic diphenylcyclopropenone sensitization with weekly scalp DPC. The input for sequencing was whole blood, taken in connection with sensitization to the hapten diphenylcyclopropenone (DPC). The source is a woman in her 50s with alopecia areata. Some clones in this sample may be carry-over from other donors' samples.

This chain links TRBV6-1 with TRBJ1-2; D may be TRBD1 (5 bases). Germline values: CDR1 MNHNS, CDR2 SASEGT. V dropped 6 bases and J dropped 4 bases, with 12 bases sitting between them. There are 13 residues in the CDR3. CDR3 nucleotides: TGTGCCAGCAGACGGACAACGGTCTATGGCTACACCTTC. Encoded protein: CASRRTTVYGYTF.

This clonotype was detected only a few times. This rearrangement joins TRBV20-1 to TRBJ2-1, with TRBD2 as a possible D gene (5 bases). The germline V gene has CDR1 DFQATT and CDR2 SNEGSKA (reference sequence). The CDR3 consists of 12 residues. Between the trimmed V and J ends, which lost 5 bases and 7 bases, there was a span of 12 bases. The CDR3 region has the DNA TGCAGTGCTCGGTCTCTAGCAAATGAGCAGTTCTTC. This codes for CSARSLANEQFF.

Note on this clonotype: Compared with germline, one end of the junction differs, possibly owing to a read error. This chain joins TRBV6-5 and TRBJ1-1, with 8 positions matching TRBD1. The germline V gene encodes CDR1 MNHEY and CDR2 SVGAGI. The CDR3 length is 12 residues. The CDR3: CASGQGWAEALF. CDR3 sequence (DNA): TGTGCCAGCGGACAGGGCTGGGCTGAAGCTCTCTTT.

The CDR3: CASSRRQGGGDGELFF. As DNA, the CDR3 is TGTGCCAGCAGCCGTCGACAGGGTGGAGGCGACGGGGAGCTGTTTTTT. The chain combines TRBV3-1 with TRBJ2-2; 7 bases are a match to TRBD1. The trim removed 4 bases at V and 7 bases at J, leaving 12 bases unmatched. The CDR3 has 16 amino acids. Germline V gene sequence: CDR1 LGHDT, CDR2 YNNKEL (reference sequence).

This clonotype was counted only a few times. The rearrangement joins TRBV2 to TRBJ2-5; D unclear. CDR3 length: 11 residues. CDR1 and CDR2 (germline): SNHLY, FYNNEI. The V end was cut by 5 bases, the J end by 3 bases, with 4 bases between. This CDR3 is CASSYKETQYF. In nucleotides, the CDR3 is TGTGCCAGCAGTTACAAAGAGACCCAGTACTTC.

This clonotype has ten or more counts. The rearrangement joins TRBV9 to TRBJ1-2; D uncertain. Trimming took 1 base from V and 2 from J, leaving 9 bases between them. The CDR3 is made up of 14 amino acids. Germline V gives CDR1 SGDLS, CDR2 YYNGEE. The CDR3 loop is CASSVPGGNYGYTF. Here the CDR3 DNA reads TGTGCCAGCAGCGTACCAGGCGGCAACTATGGCTACACCTTC.

The chain recombines TRBV4-2 with TRBJ2-7; 9 positions agree with TRBD2. The CDR3 runs to 17 residues. Germline V CDR1 and CDR2: LGHNA, YNFKEQ. The trim removed 0 bases at V and 3 bases at J, leaving 9 bases unmatched. CDR3 DNA sequence: TGTGCCAGCAGCCAAGATCTTAGTAGCGGGAGAGACTACGAGCAGTACTTC. Its translation is CASSQDLSSGRDYEQYF.

V usage is TRBV7-8 and J usage is TRBJ2-1, with D perhaps matching TRBD2 (5 bases). The length of the CDR3 is 14 residues. V was clipped by 7 bases and J by 8 bases, with 18 bases between them. Looked up from germline, CDR1 is SGHVS and CDR2 is FQNEAQ. CDR3 in amino acids: CASNPPPSSDEQFF. As DNA, the CDR3 is TGTGCCAGCAACCCACCTCCTAGCTCTGATGAGCAGTTCTTC.

The chain is built from TRBV10-3 and TRBJ2-3, with TRBD1 matching 7 bases. In germline, CDR1 is ENHRY, CDR2 SYGVKD. J was trimmed by 0 bases and V by 6 bases; bases with no gene match: 3. CDR3 length equals 14 residues. CDR3 sequence: CAIRGTVSTDTQYF. The CDR3 DNA reads TGTGCCATCAGGGGGACAGTAAGCACAGATACGCAGTATTTT.

In this sample, this clonotype turned up a few times. V usage is TRBV9 and J usage is TRBJ2-7; the D is unclear. The CDR3 extends over 14 amino acids. The germline gives CDR1 SGDLS, CDR2 YYNGEE. Deletions cut 0 bases from V and 0 bases from J, with 7 bases between. CDR3 DNA sequence: TGTGCCAGCAGCGTAGCGGATGCCTCCTACGAGCAGTACTTC. It encodes CASSVADASYEQYF.

The rearrangement links TRBV5-1 to TRBJ1-1, with 8 bases aligning to TRBD1. The germline V gene has CDR1 SGHRS and CDR2 YFSETQ. The CDR3 loop spans 16 amino acids. V lost 3 bases and J lost 5; bases outside the gene matches: 12. CDR3 amino acids: CASSWRGSQGATEAFF. The CDR3 coding sequence is TGCGCCAGCAGCTGGAGGGGGAGCCAGGGGGCGACTGAAGCTTTCTTT.

In regard to this clonotype: This clone may be a read error of a much larger clone one base away. The CDR3 reads CVGRRDMNTEAFF. CDR3 DNA: TGTGTCGGTCGTCGGGATATGAACACTGAAGCTTTCTTT. V is TRBV2 and J is TRBJ1-1, with unresolved D. CDR3 length equals 13 residues. The germline CDR1 and CDR2 sequences are SNHLY and FYNNEI.

Details on this clonotype: A much bigger clone sits one base away, suggesting this may be a read error. The J gene is TRBJ2-1, the V gene TRBV5-1, with 7 bases matching TRBD2. The germline CDR1 and CDR2 sequences are SGHRS and YFSETQ. Trimming took 0 bases from V and 3 from J; bases not matched to a gene: 0. The CDR3 is 14 residues long. The CDR3 DNA follows: TGCGCCAGCAGCTTGGGGGACTACTACAATGAGCAGTTCTTC. As protein: CASSLGDYYNEQFF.

This clonotype was seen more than once but under ten times. The chain employs TRBV19 and TRBJ2-3; D might be TRBD1 or TRBD2, each matching 6 bases. Germline values: CDR1 LNHDA, CDR2 SQIVND (reference sequence). The V end lost 3 bases, the J end lost 6 bases, and 13 bases lay between the germline ends. The CDR3 has 14 residues. CDR3 loop: CASSMTGGGDTQYF. The CDR3 DNA is TGTGCCAGTAGTATGACAGGAGGAGGGGATACGCAGTATTTT.

This chain joins TRBV6-1 and TRBJ1-2; TRBD1 aligns across 8 bases. The germline V gene has CDR1 MNHNS and CDR2 SASEGT. Trimming cost V 6 bases and J 6 bases; bases outside gene matches: 9. This CDR3 comprises 14 residues. CDR3 protein: CASRGGQGGNGYTF. CDR3 DNA sequence: TGTGCCAGCAGGGGCGGACAGGGCGGTAATGGCTACACCTTC.

This chain links TRBV5-1 with TRBJ2-5, with a weak D call TRBD2 (5 bases). The germline V and J ends were trimmed by 3 bases and 5 bases, with 14 bases remaining between them. CDR1 and CDR2 (germline): SGHRS, YFSETQ. The CDR3 totals 14 residues. The CDR3 DNA reads as TGCGCCAGCAGCTACCTCGGGGTCGGGGAGACCCAGTACTTC. It specifies CASSYLGVGETQYF.

This rearrangement joins TRBV7-8 to TRBJ1-1, with D possibly TRBD1 on 5 matching bases. The CDR3 has 14 residues. Germline V gene sequence: CDR1 SGHVS, CDR2 FQNEAQ. V gave up 1 base and J gave up 6 bases, with 12 bases separating them. CDR3 sequence (DNA): TGTGCCAGCAGCTTAGTCGGTGGGGCCGCTGAAGCTTTCTTT. Translating it yields CASSLVGGAAEAFF.

This rearrangement joins TRBV15 to TRBJ2-3; 11 bases map to TRBD2. CDR3 length equals 15 residues. CDR1 LNHNV and CDR2 YYDKDF come from the germline V gene (reference sequence). The V and J ends lost 4 bases and 4 bases, in that order; junction bases with no gene match: 4. CDR3 region: CATSNSGRAADTQYF. The CDR3 nucleotides read TGTGCCACCAGCAATAGCGGGAGGGCGGCAGATACGCAGTATTTT.

Written as DNA, the CDR3 is TGCGCCAGCAGCTTGATTGAGAACACTGAAGCTTTCTTT. This sequence encodes CASSLIENTEAFF. The rearrangement links TRBV5-1 to TRBJ1-1; D not resolved. Germline V gene data show CDR1 as SGHRS and CDR2 as YFSETQ. V lost 1 base to trimming and J lost 1 base, with 5 bases between them. This CDR3 is 13 amino acids long.

This chain links TRBV29-1 with TRBJ2-1; the D gene is possibly TRBD2 (5 bases). CDR1 is SQVTM, CDR2 ANQGSEA, per germline. The CDR3 sequence is 10 residues long. V was clipped by 4 bases and J by 7 bases, with 5 bases between them. The DNA for the CDR3 is TGCAGCGTTGGGGAGAATGAGCAGTTCTTC. This gives the protein CSVGENEQFF.